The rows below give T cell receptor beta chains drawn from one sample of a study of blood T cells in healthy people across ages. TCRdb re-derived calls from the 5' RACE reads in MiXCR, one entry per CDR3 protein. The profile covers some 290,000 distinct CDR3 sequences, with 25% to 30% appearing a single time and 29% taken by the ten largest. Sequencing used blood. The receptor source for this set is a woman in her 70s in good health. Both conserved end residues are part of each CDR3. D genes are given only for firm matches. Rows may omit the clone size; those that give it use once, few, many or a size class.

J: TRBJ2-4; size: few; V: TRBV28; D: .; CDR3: CASTEDQNIQYF; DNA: TGTGCCAGCACCGAGGACCAAAACATTCAGTACTTC
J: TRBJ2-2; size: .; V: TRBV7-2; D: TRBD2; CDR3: CASYSGSGNTGELFF; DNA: TGTGCCAGCTATAGCGGGAGTGGGAACACCGGGGAGCTGTTTTTT
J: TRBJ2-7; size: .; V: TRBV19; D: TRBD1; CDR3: CTSSIEGGRGGYEQYF; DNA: TGTACCAGTAGTATAGAAGGGGGCAGGGGCGGCTACGAGCAGTACTTC
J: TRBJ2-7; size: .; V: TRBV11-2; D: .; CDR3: CASSTPGIESYEQYF; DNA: TGTGCCAGCAGCACCCCCGGGATAGAATCCTACGAGCAGTACTTC
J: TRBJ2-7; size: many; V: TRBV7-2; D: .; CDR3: CASSLTGVTYEQYF; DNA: TGCGCCAGCAGCTTAACAGGAGTTACCTACGAGCAGTACTTC
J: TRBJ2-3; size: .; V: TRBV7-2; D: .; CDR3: CASRRRLESTDTQYF; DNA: TGTGCCAGCAGGCGGAGACTAGAGAGCACAGATACGCAGTATTTT
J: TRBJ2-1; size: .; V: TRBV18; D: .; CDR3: CASPRRGMYNEQFF; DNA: TGTGCCAGCCCACGGCGCGGGATGTACAATGAGCAGTTCTTC
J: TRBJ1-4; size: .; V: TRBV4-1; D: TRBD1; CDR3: CASSQASTGKKGKLFF; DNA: TGCGCCAGCAGCCAGGCGTCGACAGGGAAGAAGGGAAAACTGTTTTTT
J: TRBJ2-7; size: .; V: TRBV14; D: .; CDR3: CASSQGRYEQYF; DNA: TGTGCCAGCAGCCAAGGCAGGTACGAGCAGTACTTC
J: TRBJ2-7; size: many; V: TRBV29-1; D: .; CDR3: CSVGYQDSEQYF; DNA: TGCAGCGTTGGGTATCAGGATTCCGAGCAGTACTTC
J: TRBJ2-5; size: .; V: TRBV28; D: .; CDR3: CASSLWTAGKETQYF; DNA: TGTGCCAGCAGTTTGTGGACCGCTGGGAAAGAGACCCAGTACTTC
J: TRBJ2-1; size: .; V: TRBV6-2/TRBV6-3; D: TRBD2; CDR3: CASSPNRLGGRAVEQFF; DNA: TGTGCCAGCAGTCCCAACCGACTCGGCGGGAGGGCCGTTGAGCAGTTCTTC
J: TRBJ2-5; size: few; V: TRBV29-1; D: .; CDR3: CSVGQSGETQYF; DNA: TGCAGCGTTGGGCAGTCTGGGGAGACCCAGTACTTC
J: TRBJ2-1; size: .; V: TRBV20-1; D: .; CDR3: CSARDEYGNEQFF; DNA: TGCAGTGCTAGAGATGAATACGGGAATGAGCAGTTCTTC
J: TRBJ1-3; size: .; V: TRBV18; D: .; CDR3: CASSPNRENTIYF; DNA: TGTGCCAGCTCACCGAACAGGGAAAACACCATATATTTT
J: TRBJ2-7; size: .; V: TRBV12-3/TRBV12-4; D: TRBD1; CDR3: CASSLYRGPHYEQYF; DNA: TGTGCCAGCAGTCTATACAGGGGGCCCCACTACGAGCAGTACTTC
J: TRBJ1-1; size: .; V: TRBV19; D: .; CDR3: CASSGQLVNTEAFF; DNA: TGTGCCAGTAGTGGGCAGTTGGTGAACACTGAAGCTTTCTTT
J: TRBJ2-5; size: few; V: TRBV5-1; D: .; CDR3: CASSLLGGLASIQETQYF; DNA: TGCGCCAGCAGCTTGCTTGGGGGCCTAGCGTCTATTCAAGAGACCCAGTACTTC
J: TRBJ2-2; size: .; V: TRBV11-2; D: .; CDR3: CASSLERVTGELFF; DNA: TGTGCCAGCAGCCTAGAGAGGGTGACCGGGGAGCTGTTTTTT
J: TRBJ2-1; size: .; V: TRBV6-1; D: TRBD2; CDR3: CASSGQLAAEQFF; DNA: TGTGCCAGCAGCGGACAACTAGCGGCTGAGCAGTTCTTC
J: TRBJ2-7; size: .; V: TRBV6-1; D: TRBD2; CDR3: CASRRTSSLEQYF; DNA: TGTGCCAGCAGGAGGACTAGTAGCCTCGAGCAGTACTTC
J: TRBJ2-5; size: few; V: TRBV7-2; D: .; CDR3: CASSSTDPRETQYF; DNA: TGTGCCAGCAGCTCGACAGACCCAAGAGAGACCCAGTACTTC
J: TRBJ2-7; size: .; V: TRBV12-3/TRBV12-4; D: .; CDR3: CASSLGGTNSYEQYF; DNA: TGTGCCAGCAGTTTAGGGGGGACCAACTCCTACGAGCAGTACTTC
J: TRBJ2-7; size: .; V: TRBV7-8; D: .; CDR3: CASSFQRVGYEQYF; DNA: TGTGCCAGCAGCTTTCAACGGGTGGGCTACGAGCAGTACTTC
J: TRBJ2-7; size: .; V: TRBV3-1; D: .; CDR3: CASSQAYRSYEQYF; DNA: TGTGCCAGCAGCCAAGCGTACCGCTCCTACGAGCAGTACTTC
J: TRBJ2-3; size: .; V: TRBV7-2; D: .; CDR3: CASSSRGAGPDTQYF; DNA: TGTGCCAGCAGTTCGAGGGGAGCGGGCCCAGATACGCAGTATTTT
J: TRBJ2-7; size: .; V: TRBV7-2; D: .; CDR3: CAGSLMSSYEQYF; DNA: TGTGCCGGCAGCCTAATGTCCTCCTACGAGCAGTACTTC
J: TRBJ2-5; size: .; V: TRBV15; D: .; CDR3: CATSRVRGEETQYF; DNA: TGTGCCACCAGCAGAGTACGAGGAGAGGAGACCCAGTACTTC
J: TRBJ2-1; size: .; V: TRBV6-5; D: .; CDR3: CASSSIGQHNEQFF; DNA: TGTGCCAGCAGTTCTATCGGACAGCACAATGAGCAGTTCTTC
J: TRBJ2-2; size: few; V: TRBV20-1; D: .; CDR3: CSARWRKETSNTGELFF; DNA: TGCAGTGCTAGATGGAGGAAGGAGACTAGTAACACCGGGGAGCTGTTTTTT
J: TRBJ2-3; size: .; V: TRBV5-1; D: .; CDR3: CASSLRRGESTDTQYF; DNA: TGCGCCAGCAGCTTACGGCGGGGCGAAAGCACAGATACGCAGTATTTT
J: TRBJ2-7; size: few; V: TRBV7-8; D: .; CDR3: CASSLGPANEQYF; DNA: TGTGCCAGCAGCTTAGGGCCTGCAAACGAGCAGTACTTC
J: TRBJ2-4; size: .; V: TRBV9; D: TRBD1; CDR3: CASSPGQGNIQYF; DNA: TGTGCCAGCAGCCCCGGACAGGGAAACATTCAGTACTTC
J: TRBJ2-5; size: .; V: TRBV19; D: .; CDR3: CASRPLGAGETQYF; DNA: TGTGCCAGTAGACCCCTAGGAGCAGGAGAGACCCAGTACTTC
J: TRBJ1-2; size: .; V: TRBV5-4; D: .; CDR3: CASSSSRVADYGYTF; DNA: TGTGCCAGCAGCTCAAGCAGGGTCGCAGACTATGGCTACACCTTC
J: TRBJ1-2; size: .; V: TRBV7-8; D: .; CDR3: CASSLGRGYTF; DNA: TGTGCCAGCAGCTTAGGAAGGGGCTACACCTTC
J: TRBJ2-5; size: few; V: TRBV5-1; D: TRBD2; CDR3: CASTPATGATSGRRETQYF; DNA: TGCGCCAGCACCCCGGCCACAGGGGCTACTAGCGGGAGGAGAGAGACCCAGTACTTC
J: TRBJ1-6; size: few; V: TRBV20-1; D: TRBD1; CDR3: CSARASDRGPGSPLHF; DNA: TGCAGTGCTAGAGCTTCCGACAGGGGGCCAGGGTCACCCCTCCACTTT
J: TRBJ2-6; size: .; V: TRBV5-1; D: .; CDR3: CASSLAPMGGAGANVLTF; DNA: TGCGCCAGCAGCTTGGCCCCGATGGGGGGAGCTGGGGCCAACGTCCTGACTTTC
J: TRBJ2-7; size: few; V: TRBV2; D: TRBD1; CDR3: CASRDRVTSYEQYF; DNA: TGTGCCAGCAGGGACAGGGTAACATCCTACGAGCAGTACTTC
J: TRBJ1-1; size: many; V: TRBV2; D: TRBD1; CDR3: CASKVTGLFVEGFF; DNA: TGTGCCAGCAAGGTGACAGGGCTTTTCGTCGAAGGATTCTTT
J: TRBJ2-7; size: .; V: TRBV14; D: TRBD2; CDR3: CASSQITSGRTYGQYF; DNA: TGTGCCAGCAGCCAGATTACTAGCGGGAGGACCTACGGGCAGTACTTC
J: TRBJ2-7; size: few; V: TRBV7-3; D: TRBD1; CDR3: CASSPKAGTGYEQYF; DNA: TGTGCCAGCAGCCCTAAAGCCGGGACAGGGTACGAGCAGTACTTC
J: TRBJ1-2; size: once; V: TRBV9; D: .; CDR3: CASSVDLTARGYTF; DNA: TGTGCCAGCAGCGTAGATTTGACTGCCCGTGGCTACACCTTC
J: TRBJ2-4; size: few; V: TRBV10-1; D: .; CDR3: CASSALGAKNIQYF; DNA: TGCGCCAGCAGTGCTCTCGGGGCCAAAAACATTCAGTACTTC
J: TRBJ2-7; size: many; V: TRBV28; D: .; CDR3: CASSPGPYEQYF; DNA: TGTGCCAGCAGTCCCGGCCCATACGAGCAGTACTTC
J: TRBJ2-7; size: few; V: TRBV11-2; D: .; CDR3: CASSLKGTYEQYF; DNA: TGTGCCAGCAGCTTAAAGGGGACCTACGAGCAGTACTTC
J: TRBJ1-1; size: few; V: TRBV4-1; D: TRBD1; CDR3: CASSRPGQGAPEAFF; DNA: TGCGCCAGCAGCCGGCCGGGACAGGGGGCCCCTGAAGCTTTCTTT
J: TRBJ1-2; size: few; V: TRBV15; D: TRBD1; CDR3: CATSRVADRDYGYTF; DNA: TGTGCCACCAGCAGAGTGGCGGACAGGGATTATGGCTACACCTTC
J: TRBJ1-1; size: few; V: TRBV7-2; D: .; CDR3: CASNIGGGGTEAFF; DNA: TGTGCCAGCAACATTGGGGGGGGAGGGACTGAAGCTTTCTTT
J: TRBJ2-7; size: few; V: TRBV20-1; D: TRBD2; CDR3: CSAQEPSGSAHEQYF; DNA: TGCAGTGCTCAGGAGCCCAGCGGGAGTGCCCACGAGCAGTACTTC
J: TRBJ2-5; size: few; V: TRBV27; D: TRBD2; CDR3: CASKRTSGRSETQYF; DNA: TGTGCCAGCAAACGGACTAGCGGGAGAAGCGAGACCCAGTACTTC
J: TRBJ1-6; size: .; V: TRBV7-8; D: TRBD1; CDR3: CASSSAAGGMNSPLHF; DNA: TGTGCCAGCAGCTCAGCGGCAGGGGGGATGAATTCACCCCTCCACTTT
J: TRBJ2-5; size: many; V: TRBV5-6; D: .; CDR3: CASSPMIGAPQETQYF; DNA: TGTGCCAGCAGCCCCATGATAGGAGCGCCTCAAGAGACCCAGTACTTC
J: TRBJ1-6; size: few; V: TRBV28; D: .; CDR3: CASSSVMNSPLHF; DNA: TGTGCCAGCAGTTCAGTCATGAATTCACCCCTCCACTTT
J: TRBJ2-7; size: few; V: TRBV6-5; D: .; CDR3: CASSYTGLVSSYEQYF; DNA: TGTGCCAGCAGTTATACCGGACTGGTGAGCTCCTACGAGCAGTACTTC
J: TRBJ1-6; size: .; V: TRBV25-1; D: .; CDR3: CASRRGNSPLHF; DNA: TGTGCCAGCAGAAGAGGTAATTCACCCCTCCACTTT